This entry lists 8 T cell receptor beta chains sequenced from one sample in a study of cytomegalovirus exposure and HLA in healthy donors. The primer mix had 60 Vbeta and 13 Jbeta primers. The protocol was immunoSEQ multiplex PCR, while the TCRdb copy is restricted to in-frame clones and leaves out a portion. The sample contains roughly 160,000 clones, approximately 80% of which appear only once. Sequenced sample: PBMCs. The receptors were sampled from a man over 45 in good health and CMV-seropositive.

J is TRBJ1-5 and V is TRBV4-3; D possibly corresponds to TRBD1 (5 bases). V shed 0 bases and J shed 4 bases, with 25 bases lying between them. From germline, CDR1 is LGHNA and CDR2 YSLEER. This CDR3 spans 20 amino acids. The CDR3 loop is CASSQDGLGKGKFRNQPQHF. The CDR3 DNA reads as TGCGCCAGCAGCCAAGATGGGTTGGGGAAGGGGAAATTTCGAAATCAGCCCCAGCATTTT.

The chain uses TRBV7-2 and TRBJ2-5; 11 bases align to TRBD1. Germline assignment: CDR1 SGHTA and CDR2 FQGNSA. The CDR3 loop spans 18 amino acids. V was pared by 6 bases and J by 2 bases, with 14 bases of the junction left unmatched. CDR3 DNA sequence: TGTGCCAGCAGACACAGATTGGAAGGGACAGGGGGTCAAGAGACCCAGTACTTC. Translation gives CASRHRLEGTGGQETQYF.

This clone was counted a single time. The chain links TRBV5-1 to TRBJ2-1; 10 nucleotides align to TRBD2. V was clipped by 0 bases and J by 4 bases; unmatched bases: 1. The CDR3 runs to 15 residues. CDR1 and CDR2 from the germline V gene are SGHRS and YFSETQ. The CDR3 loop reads CASSLERGGYNEQFF. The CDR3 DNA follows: TGCGCCAGCAGCTTGGAGCGGGGGGGTTACAATGAGCAGTTCTTC.

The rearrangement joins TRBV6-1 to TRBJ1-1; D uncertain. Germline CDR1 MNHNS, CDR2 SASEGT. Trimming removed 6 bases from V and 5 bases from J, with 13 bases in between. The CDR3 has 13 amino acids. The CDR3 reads CASRGGSSTEAFF. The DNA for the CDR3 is TGTGCCAGCAGAGGAGGATCGTCTACTGAAGCTTTCTTT.

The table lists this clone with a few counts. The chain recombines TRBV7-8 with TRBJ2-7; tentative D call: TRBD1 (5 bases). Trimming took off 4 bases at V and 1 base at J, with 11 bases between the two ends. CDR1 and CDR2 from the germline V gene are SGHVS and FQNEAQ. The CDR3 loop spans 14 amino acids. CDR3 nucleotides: TGTGCCAGCAGCTCCCGCAGGGATTCCTACGAGCAGTACTTC. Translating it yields CASSSRRDSYEQYF. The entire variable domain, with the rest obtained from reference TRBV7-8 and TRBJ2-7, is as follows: GAGVSQSPRYKVAKRGQDVALRCDPISGHVSLFWYQQALGQGPEFLTYFQNEAQLDKSGLPSDRFFAERPEGSVSTLKIQRTQQEDSAVYLCASSSRRDSYEQYFGPGTRLTVT.

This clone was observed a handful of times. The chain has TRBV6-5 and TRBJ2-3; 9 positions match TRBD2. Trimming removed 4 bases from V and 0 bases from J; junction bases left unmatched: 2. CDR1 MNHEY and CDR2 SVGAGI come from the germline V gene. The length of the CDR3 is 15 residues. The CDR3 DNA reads TGTGCCAGCAGTTGGGGACTAGCAAGCACAGATACGCAGTATTTT. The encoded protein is CASSWGLASTDTQYF.

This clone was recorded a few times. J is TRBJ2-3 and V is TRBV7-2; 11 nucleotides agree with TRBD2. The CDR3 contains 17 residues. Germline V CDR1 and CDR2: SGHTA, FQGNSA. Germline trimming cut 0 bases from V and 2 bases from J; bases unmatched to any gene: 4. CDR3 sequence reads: CASSLATSGAHTDTQYF. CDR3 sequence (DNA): TGTGCCAGCAGCTTAGCGACTAGCGGGGCCCACACAGATACGCAGTATTTT.

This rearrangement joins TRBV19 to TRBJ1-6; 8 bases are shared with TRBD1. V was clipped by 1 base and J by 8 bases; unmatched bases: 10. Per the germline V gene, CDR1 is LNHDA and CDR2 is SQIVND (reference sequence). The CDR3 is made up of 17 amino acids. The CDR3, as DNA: TGTGCCAGTAGTATAGGAGAGGGGACAGGAATCTATTCACCCCTCCACTTT. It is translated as CASSIGEGTGIYSPLHF.